Below are 5 T cell receptor beta chains sequenced from a single sample in a study of shared clonotypes between healthy human individuals. Repertoires were generated with immunoSEQ multiplex PCR, while TCRdb's copy carries only in-frame clones and drops some. The sample has approximately 470,000 clones, around four fifths seen once. The sequenced material came from PBMCs. The receptors come from a woman aged 40 to 50 in good health. Some clones in this sample may be carry-over from other donors' samples.

J is TRBJ2-3 and V is TRBV18; D unresolved. This CDR3 is 14 amino acids long. With 2 bases removed from V and 5 bases from J, the gap between germline ends came to 11 bases. Germline V gene data show CDR1 as KGHSH and CDR2 as LQKENI. The CDR3 here is CASSPSANIDTQYF. For the CDR3, the DNA is TGTGCCAGCTCACCATCAGCGAACATAGATACGCAGTATTTT.

The V call is TRBV4-1, the J call TRBJ2-3; 16 bases line up with TRBD2. This CDR3 region has 18 residues. V lost 0 bases, J lost 6 bases, and 6 bases stayed unmatched. Germline V gives CDR1 MGHRA, CDR2 YSYEKL. The CDR3 region has the DNA TGCGCCAGCAGCCAAGATCCGGGACTAGCGGGAGGGAGGGATACGCAGTATTTT. Translating gives CASSQDPGLAGGRDTQYF.

This clone was picked up a small number of times. The rearrangement links TRBV9 to TRBJ1-2; D is perhaps TRBD1 (6 bases). Between the trimmed V and J ends, which lost 5 bases and 1 base, there was a span of 18 bases. The CDR3 has 16 amino acids. The V gene's germline CDR1 is SGDLS and CDR2 YYNGEE. CDR3 amino acids: CASSPFRDKHNYGYTF. CDR3 nucleotides: TGTGCCAGCAGTCCGTTTCGGGACAAACATAACTATGGCTACACCTTC.

V usage is TRBV2 and J usage is TRBJ2-7; tentative D call: TRBD1 (5 bases). Trimming shortened V by 2 bases and J by 3 bases, and 14 bases separated the two germline ends. This CDR3 has 15 residues. Germline values: CDR1 SNHLY, CDR2 FYNNEI. CDR3 in amino acids: CASSERGEVLYEQYF. The CDR3 nucleotides are TGTGCCAGCAGTGAAAGGGGTGAGGTACTCTACGAGCAGTACTTC.

DNA for the CDR3: TGTGCCACCAGCAGCCGGTATGTAGCGGGAGAACCCGAGCAGTACTTC. Translated: CATSSRYVAGEPEQYF. V and J are TRBV15 and TRBJ2-7, with 9 bases matching TRBD2. The J segment lost 6 bases and the V segment lost 3 bases, leaving 12 bases of the junction unmatched. This CDR3 contains 16 residues. CDR1 and CDR2 from the germline V gene are LNHNV and YYDKDF (reference sequence).